The 2 T cell receptor beta chains below all came from one sample that was sequenced in a study of early T cells in non-severe SARS-CoV-2 infection. TCRdb reprocessed the 5' RACE reads with MiXCR, giving one entry per CDR3 protein. The sample has 50,000 or so distinct CDR3 sequences, roughly an eighth seen once. Sequencing was performed on whole blood. These receptors were collected from an adult who was a healthcare worker with PCR-confirmed SARS-CoV-2 infection or an uninfected control (not recorded which).

This clonotype showed up many times. The genes are TRBV6-1 and TRBJ2-7; 9 nucleotides agree with TRBD2. The CDR3 covers 14 residues. The J segment lost 0 bases and the V segment lost 7 bases, leaving 4 bases of the junction unmatched. From germline, CDR1 is MNHNS and CDR2 SASEGT. CDR3: CASNQAGGSYEQYF. The CDR3 DNA sequence: TGTGCCAGCAACCAAGCGGGGGGCTCCTACGAGCAGTACTTC.

As DNA, the CDR3 is TGCGCCAGCAGCCAAGGACTAGCGGGAGTTGGATACGAGCAGTACTTC. Protein sequence: CASSQGLAGVGYEQYF. J is TRBJ2-7 and V is TRBV4-3; 12 nucleotides line up with TRBD2. Germline trimming cut 1 base from V and 4 bases from J; bases unmatched to any gene: 5. This CDR3 is built from 16 residues. Germline V lookup: CDR1 LGHNA, CDR2 YSLEER.